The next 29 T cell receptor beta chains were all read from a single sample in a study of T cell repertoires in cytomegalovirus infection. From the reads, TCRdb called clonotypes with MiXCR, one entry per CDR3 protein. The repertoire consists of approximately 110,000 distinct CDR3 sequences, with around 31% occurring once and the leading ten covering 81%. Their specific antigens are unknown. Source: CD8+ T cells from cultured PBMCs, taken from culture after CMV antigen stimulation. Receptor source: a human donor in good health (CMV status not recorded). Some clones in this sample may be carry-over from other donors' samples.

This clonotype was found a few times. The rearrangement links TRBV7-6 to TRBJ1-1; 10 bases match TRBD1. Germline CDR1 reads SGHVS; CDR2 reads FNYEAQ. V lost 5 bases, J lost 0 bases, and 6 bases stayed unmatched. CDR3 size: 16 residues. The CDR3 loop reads CASSPSGQGMNTEAFF. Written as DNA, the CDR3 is TGTGCCAGCAGCCCCTCGGGACAGGGGATGAACACTGAAGCTTTCTTT. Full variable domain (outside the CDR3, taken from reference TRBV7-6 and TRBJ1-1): GAGVSQSPRYKVTKRGQDVALRCDPISGHVSLYWYRQALGQGPEFLTYFNYEAQQDKSGLPNDRFSAERPEGSISTLTIQRTEQRDSAMYRCASSPSGQGMNTEAFFGQGTRLTVV.

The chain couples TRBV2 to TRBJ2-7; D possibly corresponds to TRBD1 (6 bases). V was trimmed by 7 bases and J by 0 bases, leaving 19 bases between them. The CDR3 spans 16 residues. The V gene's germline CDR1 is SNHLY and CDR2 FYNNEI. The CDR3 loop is CASMAAWTDDSYEQYF. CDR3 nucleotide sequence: TGTGCCAGCATGGCCGCGTGGACAGACGACTCCTACGAGCAGTACTTC. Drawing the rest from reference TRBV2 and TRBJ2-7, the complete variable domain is EPEVTQTPSHQVTQMGQEVILRCVPISNHLYFYWYRQILGQKVEFLVSFYNNEISEKSEIFDDQFSVERPDGSNFTLKIRSTKLEDSAMYFCASMAAWTDDSYEQYFGPGTRLTVT.

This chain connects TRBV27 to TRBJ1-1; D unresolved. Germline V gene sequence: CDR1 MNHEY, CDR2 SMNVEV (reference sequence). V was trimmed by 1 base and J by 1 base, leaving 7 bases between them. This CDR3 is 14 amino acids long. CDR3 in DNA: TGTGCCAGCAGTTTATATCGGTCGAACACTGAAGCTTTCTTT. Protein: CASSLYRSNTEAFF.

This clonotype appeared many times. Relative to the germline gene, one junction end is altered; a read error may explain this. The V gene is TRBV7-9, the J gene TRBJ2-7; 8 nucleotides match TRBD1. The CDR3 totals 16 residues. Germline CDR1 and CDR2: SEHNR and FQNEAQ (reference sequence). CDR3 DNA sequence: TGTGCCAGCAGCGAAGGGTGGGGACAGGCCTTTTACGGGCAGTACTTC. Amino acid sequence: CASSEGWGQAFYGQYF. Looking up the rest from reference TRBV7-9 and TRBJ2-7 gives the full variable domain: DTGVSQNPRHKITKRGQNVTFRCDPISEHNRLYWYRQTLGQGPEFLTYFQNEAQLEKSRLLSDRFSAERPKGSFSTLEIQRTEQGDSAMYLCASSEGWGQAFYGQYFGPGTRLTVT.

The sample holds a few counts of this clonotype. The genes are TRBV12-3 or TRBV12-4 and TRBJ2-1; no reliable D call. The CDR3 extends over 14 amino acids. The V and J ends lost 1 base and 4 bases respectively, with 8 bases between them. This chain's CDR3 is CASSLVTKYNEQFF. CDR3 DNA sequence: TGTGCCAGCAGTTTAGTAACGAAGTACAATGAGCAGTTCTTC.

The DNA for the CDR3 is TGTGCCAGCAGTTTGGGGCAGGGGGGCACCTATGGCTACACCTTC. Its translation is CASSLGQGGTYGYTF. This sequence joins TRBV28 and TRBJ1-2; 7 bases line up with TRBD1. V lost 3 bases, J lost 4 bases, and 8 bases stayed unmatched. The CDR3 spans 15 residues. Per germline, CDR1 MDHEN and CDR2 SYDVKM.

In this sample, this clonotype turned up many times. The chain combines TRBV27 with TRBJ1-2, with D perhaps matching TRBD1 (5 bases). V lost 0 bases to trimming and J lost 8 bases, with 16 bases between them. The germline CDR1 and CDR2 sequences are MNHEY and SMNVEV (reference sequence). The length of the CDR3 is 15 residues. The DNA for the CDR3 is TGTGCCAGCAGTTTATCGCGGGGGACTCCCAGGGGCTACACCTTC. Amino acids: CASSLSRGTPRGYTF.

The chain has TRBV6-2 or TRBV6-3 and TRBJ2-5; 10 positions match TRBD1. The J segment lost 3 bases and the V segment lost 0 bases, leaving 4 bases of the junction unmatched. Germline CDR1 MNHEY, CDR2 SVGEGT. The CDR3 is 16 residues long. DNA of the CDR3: TGTGCCAGCAGTTACTCGACTGGGACAGGGGAAGAGACCCAGTACTTC. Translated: CASSYSTGTGEETQYF.

The CDR3: CSATKPGQGIYKFLNTEAFF. Written as DNA, the CDR3 is TGCAGTGCTACAAAACCGGGACAGGGGATATATAAGTTTTTGAACACTGAAGCTTTCTTT. The chain links TRBV20-1 to TRBJ1-1; 10 bases line up with TRBD1. The junction had 20 bases not matched to a gene; V was cut back by 4 bases and J by 0 bases. Germline V CDR1 and CDR2: DFQATT, SNEGSKA (reference sequence). The CDR3 sequence is 20 residues long.

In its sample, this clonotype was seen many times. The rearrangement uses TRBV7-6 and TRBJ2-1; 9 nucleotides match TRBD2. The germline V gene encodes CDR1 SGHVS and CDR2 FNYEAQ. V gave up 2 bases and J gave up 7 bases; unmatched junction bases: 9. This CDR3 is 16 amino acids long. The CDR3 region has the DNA TGTGCCAGCAGCTTAAGTGGCGGGGGGGCCGGGAATGAGCAGTTCTTC. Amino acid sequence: CASSLSGGGAGNEQFF.

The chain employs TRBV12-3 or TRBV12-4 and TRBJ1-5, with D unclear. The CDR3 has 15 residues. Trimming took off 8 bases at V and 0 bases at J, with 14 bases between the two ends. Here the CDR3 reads CASGKREYSNQPQHF. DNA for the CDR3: TGTGCCAGCGGTAAAAGAGAGTATAGCAATCAGCCCCAGCATTTT.

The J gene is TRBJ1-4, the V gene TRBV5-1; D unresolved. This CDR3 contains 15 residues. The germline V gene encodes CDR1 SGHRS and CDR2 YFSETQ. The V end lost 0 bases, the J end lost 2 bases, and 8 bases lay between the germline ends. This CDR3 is CASSLAGMTNEKLFF. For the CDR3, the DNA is TGCGCCAGCAGCTTGGCGGGGATGACTAATGAAAAACTGTTTTTT. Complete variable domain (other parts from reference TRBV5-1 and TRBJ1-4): KAGVTQTPRYLIKTRGQQVTLSCSPISGHRSVSWYQQTPGQGLQFLFEYFSETQRNKGNFPGRFSGRQFSNSRSEMNVSTLELGDSALYLCASSLAGMTNEKLFFGSGTQLSVL.

The CDR3 loop reads CASSELPQGVSTDTQYF. CDR3 nucleotide sequence: TGTGCCAGCAGTGAACTTCCGCAGGGGGTCAGCACAGATACGCAGTATTTT. The chain combines TRBV2 with TRBJ2-3; TRBD1 matches at 7 bases. Germline V gives CDR1 SNHLY, CDR2 FYNNEI. The trim removed 2 bases at V and 0 bases at J, leaving 8 bases unmatched. The length of the CDR3 is 17 residues.

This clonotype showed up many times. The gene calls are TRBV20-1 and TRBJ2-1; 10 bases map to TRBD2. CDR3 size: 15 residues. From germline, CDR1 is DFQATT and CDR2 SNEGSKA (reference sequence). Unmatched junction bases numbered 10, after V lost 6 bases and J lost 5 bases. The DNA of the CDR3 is TGCAGTGCCACGATCCTAGCGGGGGATAACAATGAGCAGTTCTTC. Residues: CSATILAGDNNEQFF.

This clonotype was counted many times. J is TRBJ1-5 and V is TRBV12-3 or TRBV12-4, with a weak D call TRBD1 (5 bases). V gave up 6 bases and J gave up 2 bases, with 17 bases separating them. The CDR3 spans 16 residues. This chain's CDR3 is CASSPDRVGGNQPQHF. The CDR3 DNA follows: TGTGCCAGCAGCCCCGATCGGGTGGGGGGCAATCAGCCCCAGCATTTT.

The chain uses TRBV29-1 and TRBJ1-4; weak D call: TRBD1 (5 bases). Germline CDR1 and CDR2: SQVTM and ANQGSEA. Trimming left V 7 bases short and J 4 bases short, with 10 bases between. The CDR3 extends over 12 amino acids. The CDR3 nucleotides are TGCAGCGCGACAGTATATAATGAAAAACTGTTTTTT. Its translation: CSATVYNEKLFF. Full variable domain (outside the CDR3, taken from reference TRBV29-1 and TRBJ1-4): SAVISQKPSRDICQRGTSLTIQCQVDSQVTMMFWYRQQPGQSLTLIATANQGSEATYESGFVIDKFPISRPNLTFSTLTVSNMSPEDSSIYLCSATVYNEKLFFGSGTQLSVL.

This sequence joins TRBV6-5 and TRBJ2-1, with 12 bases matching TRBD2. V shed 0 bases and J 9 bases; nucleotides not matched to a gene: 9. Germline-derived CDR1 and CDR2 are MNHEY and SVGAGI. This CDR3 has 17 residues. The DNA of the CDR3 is TGTGCCAGCAGTTACTCCCTAGCGGGGGGGCTTAAGGGTGAGCAGTTCTTC. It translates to CASSYSLAGGLKGEQFF.

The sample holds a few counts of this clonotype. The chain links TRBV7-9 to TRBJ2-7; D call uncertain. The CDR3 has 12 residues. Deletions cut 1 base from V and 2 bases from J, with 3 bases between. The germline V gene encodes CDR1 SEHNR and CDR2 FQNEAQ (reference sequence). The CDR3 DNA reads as TGTGCCAGCAGCTTAGATGCCTACGAGCAGTACTTC. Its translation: CASSLDAYEQYF.

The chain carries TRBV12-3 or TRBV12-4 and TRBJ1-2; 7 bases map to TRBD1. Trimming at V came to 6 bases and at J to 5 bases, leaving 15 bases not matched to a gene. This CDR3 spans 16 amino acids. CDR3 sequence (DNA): TGTGCCAGCAGCCTTACCTGGACAGGCGGGATTTATGGCTACACCTTC. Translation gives CASSLTWTGGIYGYTF.

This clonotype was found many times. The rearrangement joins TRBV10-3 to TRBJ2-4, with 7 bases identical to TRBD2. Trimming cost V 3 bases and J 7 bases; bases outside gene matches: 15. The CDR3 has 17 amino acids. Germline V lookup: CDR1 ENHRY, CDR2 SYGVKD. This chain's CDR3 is CAISDMSPRGTLNIQYF. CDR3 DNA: TGTGCCATCAGTGATATGTCCCCGCGGGGGACTCTGAACATTCAGTACTTC.

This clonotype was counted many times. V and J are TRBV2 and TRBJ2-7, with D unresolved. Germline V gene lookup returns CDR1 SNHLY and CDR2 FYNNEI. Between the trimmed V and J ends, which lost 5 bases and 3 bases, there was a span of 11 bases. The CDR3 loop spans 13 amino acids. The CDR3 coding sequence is TGTGCCAGCAGTTTTACTGCGGTCTACGAGCAGTACTTC. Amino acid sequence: CASSFTAVYEQYF.

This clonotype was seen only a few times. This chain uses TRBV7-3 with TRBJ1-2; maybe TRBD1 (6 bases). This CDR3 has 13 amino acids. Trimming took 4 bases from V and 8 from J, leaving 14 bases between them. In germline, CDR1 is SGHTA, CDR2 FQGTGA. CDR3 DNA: TGTGCCAGCAGCTCAGTCACAGGGCAGGGCTACACCTTC. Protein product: CASSSVTGQGYTF.

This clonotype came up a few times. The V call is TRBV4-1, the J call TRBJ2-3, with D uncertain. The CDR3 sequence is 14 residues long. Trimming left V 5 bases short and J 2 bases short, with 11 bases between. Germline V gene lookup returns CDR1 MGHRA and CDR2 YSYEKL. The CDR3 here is CASSSQRNTDTQYF. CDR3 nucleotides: TGCGCCAGCAGCTCGCAGAGGAACACAGATACGCAGTATTTT.

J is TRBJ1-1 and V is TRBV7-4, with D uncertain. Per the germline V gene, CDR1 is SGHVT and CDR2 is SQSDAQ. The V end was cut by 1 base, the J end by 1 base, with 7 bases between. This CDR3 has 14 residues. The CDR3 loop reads CASSLVQRNTEAFF. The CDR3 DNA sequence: TGTGCCAGCAGCTTAGTACAGCGGAACACTGAAGCTTTCTTT.

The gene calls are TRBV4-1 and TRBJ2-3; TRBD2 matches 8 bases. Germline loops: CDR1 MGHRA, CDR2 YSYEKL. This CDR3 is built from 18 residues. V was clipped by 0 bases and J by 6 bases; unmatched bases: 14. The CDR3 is CASSQDLMREEVWDTQYF. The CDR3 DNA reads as TGCGCCAGCAGCCAAGATCTTATGCGGGAGGAGGTTTGGGATACGCAGTATTTT.

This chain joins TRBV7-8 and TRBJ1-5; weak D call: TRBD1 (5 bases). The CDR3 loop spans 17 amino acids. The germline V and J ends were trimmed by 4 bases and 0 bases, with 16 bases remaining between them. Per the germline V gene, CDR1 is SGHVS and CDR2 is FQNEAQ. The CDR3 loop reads CASSSMPLTDSNQPQHF. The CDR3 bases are TGTGCCAGCAGCTCCATGCCGTTGACAGATAGCAATCAGCCCCAGCATTTT.

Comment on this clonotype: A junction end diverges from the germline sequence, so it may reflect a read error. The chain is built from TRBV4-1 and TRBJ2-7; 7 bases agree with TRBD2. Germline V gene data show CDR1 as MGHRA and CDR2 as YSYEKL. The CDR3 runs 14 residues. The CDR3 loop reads CVSSQVGGTYEQYF. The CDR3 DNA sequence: TGCGTCAGCAGCCAAGTCGGGGGGACCTACGAGCAGTACTTC.

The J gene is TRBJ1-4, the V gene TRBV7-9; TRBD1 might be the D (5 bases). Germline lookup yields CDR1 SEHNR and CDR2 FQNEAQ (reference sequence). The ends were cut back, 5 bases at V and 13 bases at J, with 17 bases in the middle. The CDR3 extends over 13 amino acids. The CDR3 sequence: CASSHLGEGTLFF. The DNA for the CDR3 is TGTGCCAGCAGCCACTTAGGGGAAGGTACACTGTTTTTT.

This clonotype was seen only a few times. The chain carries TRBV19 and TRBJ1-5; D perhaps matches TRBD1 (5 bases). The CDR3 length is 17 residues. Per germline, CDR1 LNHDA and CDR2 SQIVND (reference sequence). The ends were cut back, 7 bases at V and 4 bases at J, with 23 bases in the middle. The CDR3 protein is CASTPTLSRQTNQPQHF. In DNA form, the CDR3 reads TGTGCCAGTACCCCGACGCTGTCTCGACAGACGAATCAGCCCCAGCATTTT.